The 26 T cell receptor beta chains reported below all come from one sample, sequenced in a study of response to subunit inactivated influenza vaccine (dated by TCRdb to about 2018). The library was prepared using RT-PCR. The instrument was an Illumina HiSeq 2500. Using fastp trimming at Q25 and MiXCR clonotype assembly, TCRdb reanalyzed the public sequencing data and kept in-frame beta chains. Entries that share a CDR3 protein sequence are merged under the most common genes and DNA. The sample table contains 800,000 or so distinct CDR3 sequences; only one count was recorded for 21% of them. The biggest ten clones account for 10% of the sample. The source was PBMCs from blood, collected 4 to 6 days after vaccination. Receptor source: a man aged 50-59 years who received an inactivated influenza vaccine. Donor details come from another sample of the same person, matched by shared clones.

This clonotype turned up a few times. The chain combines TRBV12-3 or TRBV12-4 with TRBJ2-1; D tentatively fits TRBD1 or TRBD2 (5 bases each). Trimming pared 7 bases from V and 10 bases from J, leaving 17 bases between. This CDR3 comprises 13 residues. The CDR3 protein is CASNVVGTNEQFF. CDR3 bases: TGTGCCAGCAACGTAGTAGGGACCAACGAGCAGTTCTTC.

The table lists this clonotype with a few counts. This chain uses TRBV29-1 with TRBJ2-1; 10 bases line up with TRBD2. The CDR3 is 14 residues long. After removal of 4 bases from V and 6 bases from J, the junction contained 6 bases not matched to a gene. Germline V gives CDR1 SQVTM, CDR2 ANQGSEA. The CDR3 DNA sequence: TGCAGCGTTGTAGGACTAGCGGTTTCCAATGAGCAGTTCTTC. The encoded protein is CSVVGLAVSNEQFF.

The rearrangement links TRBV29-1 to TRBJ2-1; 13 bases match TRBD2. V was clipped by 6 bases and J by 7 bases; unmatched bases: 6. The CDR3 loop spans 14 amino acids. The germline gives CDR1 SQVTM, CDR2 ANQGSEA. The CDR3: CSVPGLAGRNEQFF. DNA of the CDR3: TGCAGCGTCCCGGGACTAGCGGGACGGAATGAGCAGTTCTTC.

In this sample, this clonotype turned up a few times. The V and J genes are TRBV6-5 and TRBJ2-7, with TRBD1 matching over 8 bases. Losses at the gene ends were 2 bases for V and 7 bases for J; bases not matched to a gene: 10. The CDR3 is 15 amino acids. Germline V lookup: CDR1 MNHEY, CDR2 SVGAGI. CDR3 in DNA: TGTGCCAGCAGTTACAGCGGACAGGGTTTGTGGGAGCAGTACTTC. Translating it yields CASSYSGQGLWEQYF.

This chain links TRBV19 with TRBJ2-7, with no clear D. With 6 bases removed from V and 2 bases from J, the gap between germline ends came to 11 bases. The CDR3 contains 13 residues. Per the germline V gene, CDR1 is LNHDA and CDR2 is SQIVND (reference sequence). The CDR3 nucleotides read TGTGCCAGTAGAGGGTCTGGGACCTACGAGCAGTACTTC. It is translated as CASRGSGTYEQYF. The full variable domain, with the rest looked up from reference TRBV19 and TRBJ2-7, is DGGITQSPKYLFRKEGQNVTLSCEQNLNHDAMYWYRQDPGQGLRLIYYSQIVNDFQKGDIAEGYSVSREKKESFPLTVTSAQKNPTAFYLCASRGSGTYEQYFGPGTRLTVT.

This chain links TRBV6-2 or TRBV6-3 with TRBJ2-5; TRBD1 matches at 8 bases. The CDR3 contains 16 residues. Germline CDR1 and CDR2: MNHEY and SVGEGT. With 2 bases clipped from V and 5 bases from J, the junction kept 10 bases outside the gene matches. CDR3 in DNA: TGTGCCAGCAGTTACACAAGAGACAGGGGCGGCGAGACCCAGTACTTC. This encodes CASSYTRDRGGETQYF.

The chain has TRBV29-1 and TRBJ1-1; weak D call: TRBD1 (6 bases). Trimming removed 4 bases at V and 1 base at J, with 16 bases between. Germline V gives CDR1 SQVTM, CDR2 ANQGSEA. The CDR3 totals 15 residues. The DNA of the CDR3 is TGCAGCGTTGGGGGAGGGAGGGGGAAGAACACTGAAGCTTTCTTT. Its protein is CSVGGGRGKNTEAFF.

The V and J genes are TRBV6-1 and TRBJ1-5; D remains unclear. This CDR3 contains 11 residues. Germline CDR1 reads MNHNS; CDR2 reads SASEGT. V was trimmed by 11 bases and J by 4 bases, leaving 9 bases between them. CDR3 DNA: TGTGCCCTGGGCCTGAATCAGCCCCAGCATTTT. Protein sequence: CALGLNQPQHF.

This chain connects TRBV20-1 to TRBJ2-3; D is uncertain. With 4 bases removed from V and 3 bases from J, the gap between germline ends came to 8 bases. Germline V gene sequence: CDR1 DFQATT, CDR2 SNEGSKA (reference sequence). The CDR3 has 12 amino acids. In DNA, the CDR3 is TGCAGTGCTACCCAAACGACAGATACGCAGTATTTT. Its protein is CSATQTTDTQYF.

This clonotype was counted only a few times. V gene TRBV5-6 combines with J gene TRBJ1-1; 8 nucleotides agree with TRBD1. The trim removed 3 bases at V and 4 bases at J, leaving 2 bases unmatched. Looked up from germline, CDR1 is SGHDT and CDR2 is YYEEEE. This CDR3 is built from 13 residues. The CDR3 DNA sequence: TGTGCCAGCAGCTATGGGACAGGCACTGAAGCTTTCTTT. Its translation is CASSYGTGTEAFF. Filled out from reference TRBV5-6 and TRBJ1-1, the complete variable domain reads DAGVTQSPTHLIKTRGQQVTLRCSPKSGHDTVSWYQQALGQGPQFIFQYYEEEERQRGNFPDRFSGHQFPNYSSELNVNALLLGDSALYLCASSYGTGTEAFFGQGTRLTVV.

V usage is TRBV29-1 and J usage is TRBJ2-7; 7 bases align to TRBD1. The CDR3 runs to 14 residues. Germline V gene data show CDR1 as SQVTM and CDR2 as ANQGSEA. V shed 3 bases, J shed 2 bases, and the junction held 7 bases outside the gene matches. CDR3 loop: CSVDSGTDPYEQYF. CDR3 nucleotide sequence: TGCAGCGTTGATAGTGGGACAGATCCCTACGAGCAGTACTTC.

CDR3 region: CASSLPLGIGSHTYEQYF. CDR3 DNA: TGTGCCAGCAGTCTCCCTTTGGGTATCGGTAGCCACACCTACGAGCAGTACTTC. The chain is built from TRBV28 and TRBJ2-7, with D unresolved. Per the germline V gene, CDR1 is MDHEN and CDR2 is SYDVKM. V was clipped by 5 bases and J by 2 bases, with 25 bases between them. This CDR3 has 18 amino acids.

In its sample, this clonotype was seen many times. The chain combines TRBV12-3 or TRBV12-4 with TRBJ2-1, with TRBD2 as a possible D gene (7 bases). V was cut by 5 bases and J by 2 bases, with 16 bases left in between. The length of the CDR3 is 16 residues. The CDR3 region is CASSLRGAGTYNEQFF. CDR3 DNA: TGTGCCAGCAGTCTCCGGGGGGCCGGGACCTACAATGAGCAGTTCTTC.

In this sample, this clonotype turned up a few times. The V and J genes are TRBV9 and TRBJ2-3, with 16 nucleotides matching TRBD2. With V trimmed by 8 bases and J by 6 bases, 6 bases remained unmatched. The germline gives CDR1 SGDLS, CDR2 YYNGEE. The length of the CDR3 is 15 residues. The CDR3 spells CASAGLAGGRDTQYF. Written as DNA, the CDR3 is TGTGCCAGTGCGGGACTAGCGGGAGGGCGTGATACGCAGTATTTT.

The chain uses TRBV2 and TRBJ1-6; D is unresolved. Germline CDR1 and CDR2: SNHLY and FYNNEI. The V end was cut by 2 bases, the J end by 6 bases, with 14 bases between. The CDR3 has 16 amino acids. The CDR3 sequence is CASSELALRLNSPLHF. In DNA form, the CDR3 reads TGTGCCAGCAGTGAACTGGCCCTAAGGCTTAATTCACCCCTCCACTTT.

The gene calls are TRBV24-1 and TRBJ2-1, with D perhaps assigned TRBD1 or TRBD2 (5 bases each). V was trimmed by 5 bases and J by 6 bases, leaving 19 bases between them. Germline CDR1 reads KGHDR; CDR2 reads SFDVKD. CDR3 length: 16 residues. The CDR3 region is CATSVAMGPYLNEQFF. The CDR3, as DNA: TGTGCCACCAGTGTAGCAATGGGACCATATCTCAATGAGCAGTTCTTC.

This clonotype was counted between two and nine times. The rearrangement uses TRBV7-3 and TRBJ2-1; 9 bases are a match to TRBD2. After removal of 0 bases from V and 6 bases from J, the junction contained 3 bases not matched to a gene. The CDR3 covers 15 residues. Germline V lookup: CDR1 SGHTA, CDR2 FQGTGA. Here the CDR3 reads CASSLTSSGANEQFF. In DNA form, the CDR3 reads TGTGCCAGCAGCTTAACCTCTAGCGGGGCCAATGAGCAGTTCTTC.

There are a few counts of this clonotype. The chain uses TRBV5-1 and TRBJ2-5; TRBD1 is a possible D gene (5 bases). This CDR3 spans 13 amino acids. Trimming stripped 3 bases from V and 5 bases from J, with 11 bases between. CDR1 SGHRS and CDR2 YFSETQ come from the germline V gene. CDR3 protein: CASSSARQETQYF. The CDR3 nucleotides are TGCGCCAGCAGCTCAGCCCGACAGGAGACCCAGTACTTC. The whole variable domain, filled in from reference TRBV5-1 and TRBJ2-5, reads KAGVTQTPRYLIKTRGQQVTLSCSPISGHRSVSWYQQTPGQGLQFLFEYFSETQRNKGNFPGRFSGRQFSNSRSEMNVSTLELGDSALYLCASSSARQETQYFGPGTRLLVL.

The chain links TRBV7-8 to TRBJ1-2; 12 nucleotides agree with TRBD1. The trim removed 1 base at V and 8 bases at J, leaving 8 bases unmatched. Per germline, CDR1 SGHVS and CDR2 FQNEAQ. This CDR3 comprises 16 residues. The CDR3, as DNA: TGTGCCAGCAGCTTAGATGGGACAGGGGGCGCGGGCGGCTACACCTTC. It yields the protein CASSLDGTGGAGGYTF. Looking up the rest from reference TRBV7-8 and TRBJ1-2 gives the full variable domain: GAGVSQSPRYKVAKRGQDVALRCDPISGHVSLFWYQQALGQGPEFLTYFQNEAQLDKSGLPSDRFFAERPEGSVSTLKIQRTQQEDSAVYLCASSLDGTGGAGGYTFGSGTRLTVV.

The CDR3: CASSSAYGSSNTEAFF. The CDR3 nucleotides are TGTGCCAGCAGTTCCGCATACGGGTCGTCGAACACTGAAGCTTTCTTT. The rearrangement links TRBV6-5 to TRBJ1-1, with D hard to call. The CDR3 consists of 16 residues. Between the trimmed V and J ends, which lost 4 bases and 1 base, there was a span of 16 bases. Germline V gene data show CDR1 as MNHEY and CDR2 as SVGAGI.

V and J are TRBV20-1 and TRBJ1-1; D is possibly TRBD1 (5 bases). Germline CDR1 and CDR2: DFQATT and SNEGSKA (reference sequence). This CDR3 comprises 15 residues. V was trimmed by 0 bases and J by 5 bases, leaving 16 bases between them. CDR3 region: CSARDLRGSWTEAFF. The CDR3 coding sequence is TGCAGTGCTAGAGATTTAAGGGGCTCTTGGACTGAAGCTTTCTTT.

The chain couples TRBV20-1 to TRBJ1-6; D call uncertain. The CDR3 extends over 15 amino acids. V gave up 1 base and J gave up 1 base, with 8 bases separating them. Germline V CDR1 and CDR2: DFQATT, SNEGSKA (reference sequence). In nucleotides, the CDR3 is TGCAGTGCTAGAGTGGAGGGTTCCTATAATTCACCCCTCCACTTT. This gives the protein CSARVEGSYNSPLHF.

The sample holds a few counts of this clonotype. The chain has TRBV6-1 and TRBJ2-3; 9 nucleotides match TRBD2. CDR3 length: 14 amino acids. J was trimmed by 5 bases and V by 8 bases; bases with no gene match: 8. CDR1 is MNHNS and CDR2 is SASEGT in the germline V gene. For the CDR3, the DNA is TGTGCCAGCGGCGGGCGGGGGGGCGGAGATACGCAGTATTTT. Translation: CASGGRGGGDTQYF.

The chain couples TRBV20-1 to TRBJ2-3; possibly TRBD2 for D (5 bases). Germline V lookup: CDR1 DFQATT, CDR2 SNEGSKA (reference sequence). V lost 6 bases and J 6 bases, leaving 7 bases between the germline ends. This CDR3 comprises 10 residues. The CDR3, as DNA: TGCAGTGCAAGCGGCGATACGCAGTATTTT. This codes for CSASGDTQYF.

The genes are TRBV4-3 and TRBJ2-5; possibly TRBD1 for D (5 bases). The germline V and J ends were trimmed by 4 bases and 1 base, with 13 bases remaining between them. This CDR3 spans 15 amino acids. The V gene's germline CDR1 is LGHNA and CDR2 YSLEER. CDR3 protein: CASSPTPRAQETQYF. The CDR3 DNA follows: TGCGCCAGCAGCCCTACTCCCAGGGCCCAAGAGACCCAGTACTTC.

This clonotype was seen a handful of times. This sequence joins TRBV20-1 and TRBJ1-5; weak D call: TRBD1 (5 bases). The germline V gene has CDR1 DFQATT and CDR2 SNEGSKA (reference sequence). Trimming removed 0 bases at V and 1 base at J, with 13 bases between. The CDR3 loop spans 16 amino acids. Written as DNA, the CDR3 is TGCAGTGCTAGAGATGGGAAGGGACTGAGCAATCAGCCCCAGCATTTT. The encoded protein is CSARDGKGLSNQPQHF.